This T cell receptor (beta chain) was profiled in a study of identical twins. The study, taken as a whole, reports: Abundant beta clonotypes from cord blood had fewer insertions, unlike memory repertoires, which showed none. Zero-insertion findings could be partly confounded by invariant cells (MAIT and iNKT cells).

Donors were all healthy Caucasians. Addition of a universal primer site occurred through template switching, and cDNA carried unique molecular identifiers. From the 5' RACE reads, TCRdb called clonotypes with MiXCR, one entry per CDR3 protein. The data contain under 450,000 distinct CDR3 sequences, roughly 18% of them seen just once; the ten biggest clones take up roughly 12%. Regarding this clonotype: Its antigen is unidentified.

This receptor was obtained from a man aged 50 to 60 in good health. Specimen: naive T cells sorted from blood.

The CDR3 DNA reads TGCGCCAGCAGCTTGGCCCAAGCTAACTACAATGAGCAGTTCTTC. It is translated as CASSLAQANYNEQFF. The genes are TRBV5-1 and TRBJ2-1, with D hard to call. Looked up from germline, CDR1 is SGHRS and CDR2 is YFSETQ. V dropped 0 bases and J dropped 3 bases, with 10 bases sitting between them. The CDR3 is made up of 15 amino acids.